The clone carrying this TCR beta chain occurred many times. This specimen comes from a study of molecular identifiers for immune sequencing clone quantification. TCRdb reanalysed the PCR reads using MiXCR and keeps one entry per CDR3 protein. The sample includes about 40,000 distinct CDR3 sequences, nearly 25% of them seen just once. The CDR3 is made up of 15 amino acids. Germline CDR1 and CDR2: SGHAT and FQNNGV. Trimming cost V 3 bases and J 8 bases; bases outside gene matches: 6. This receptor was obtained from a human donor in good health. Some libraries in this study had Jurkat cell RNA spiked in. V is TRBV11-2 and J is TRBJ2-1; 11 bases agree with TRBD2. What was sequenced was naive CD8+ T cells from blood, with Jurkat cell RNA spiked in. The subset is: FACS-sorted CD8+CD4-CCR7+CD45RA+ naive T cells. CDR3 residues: CASSFFSGGAYEQFF. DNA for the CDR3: TGTGCCAGCAGCTTCTTTAGCGGGGGGGCCTATGAGCAGTTCTTC.